The 10 T cell receptor beta chains below come from one sample, sequenced in a study of radiotherapy plus CTLA-4 blockade in lung cancer. Only in-frame clones appear in the TCRdb table, and some are missing; sequencing was by immunoSEQ multiplex PCR. The repertoire holds approximately 33,000 clones, with 70% to 80% as singletons. This material consisted of peripheral blood, taken from a patient treated with radiotherapy plus ipilimumab. The receptors derive from a human donor with non-small cell lung cancer who had stable disease on radiotherapy plus ipilimumab.

The chain is built from TRBV6-1 and TRBJ1-1, with D possibly matching TRBD1 (6 bases). Trimming cost V 2 bases and J 6 bases, with 16 bases left between them. Germline CDR1 reads MNHNS; CDR2 reads SASEGT. CDR3 size: 15 residues. The chain's CDR3 is CASSEFAGTTAEAFF. The CDR3 DNA reads TGTGCCAGCAGTGAATTCGCCGGGACAACCGCTGAAGCTTTCTTT.

In nucleotides, the CDR3 is TGTGCCATCAGTGACTCAGACAGGGGGTACCAGCCCCAGCATTTT. As protein: CAISDSDRGYQPQHF. The V gene is TRBV10-3, the J gene TRBJ1-5; 9 positions match TRBD1. The CDR3 loop spans 15 amino acids. V lost 3 bases to trimming and J lost 7 bases; unmatched junction nucleotides: 7. Per the germline V gene, CDR1 is ENHRY and CDR2 is SYGVKD.

This chain joins TRBV28 and TRBJ2-5; D unclear. Germline V gene data show CDR1 as MDHEN and CDR2 as SYDVKM. Trimming left V 7 bases short and J 6 bases short, with 15 bases between. CDR3 length: 13 residues. CDR3 in amino acids: CASTQGQKKTQYF. DNA for the CDR3: TGTGCCAGCACCCAAGGGCAGAAAAAGACCCAGTACTTC.

The rearrangement uses TRBV18 and TRBJ1-6, with TRBD1 as a possible D gene (6 bases). The V end was cut by 1 base, the J end by 10 bases, with 11 bases between. This CDR3 is built from 14 residues. The V gene's germline CDR1 is KGHSH and CDR2 LQKENI. CDR3: CASSPQGGRSPLHF. The CDR3 nucleotides are TGTGCCAGCTCACCACAAGGGGGACGGTCACCCCTCCACTTT.

The chain uses TRBV27 and TRBJ1-1; TRBD1 matches at 7 bases. V trimming: 6 bases; J trimming: 4 bases; junction bases outside the gene matches: 8. The CDR3 has 14 amino acids. Per germline, CDR1 MNHEY and CDR2 SMNVEV (reference sequence). The CDR3 loop reads CASRVRGQVTEAFF. CDR3 sequence (DNA): TGTGCCAGCAGGGTAAGGGGGCAGGTCACTGAAGCTTTCTTT.

This chain uses TRBV4-3 with TRBJ2-7; 7 positions match TRBD1. The junction had 3 bases not matched to a gene; V was cut back by 1 base and J by 0 bases. This CDR3 spans 15 amino acids. Germline loops: CDR1 LGHNA, CDR2 YSLEER. The CDR3 sequence is CASSQAGTASYEQYF. The CDR3 DNA reads TGCGCCAGCAGCCAAGCCGGGACAGCCTCCTACGAGCAGTACTTC.

The chain carries TRBV4-1 and TRBJ1-4, with 7 nucleotides matching TRBD1. CDR1 MGHRA and CDR2 YSYEKL come from the germline V gene. The CDR3 consists of 15 residues. The J segment lost 7 bases and the V segment lost 4 bases, leaving 9 bases of the junction unmatched. The CDR3 is CASSLTGGGGEKLFF. The CDR3 DNA follows: TGCGCCAGCAGCCTAACCGGAGGGGGCGGTGAAAAACTGTTTTTT.

J is TRBJ1-1 and V is TRBV6-5; no definite D call. V was shortened by 6 bases and J by 4 bases, with 12 bases between the two germline ends. The CDR3 covers 13 residues. In germline, CDR1 is MNHEY, CDR2 SVGAGI. The CDR3 here is CASSQRAVTEAFF. The DNA of the CDR3 is TGTGCCAGCAGCCAACGTGCGGTCACTGAAGCTTTCTTT.

The sample holds one count of this clone. The CDR3 nucleotides read TGTGCCAGCAGCTTGGGGGATTCGGACTATGGCTACACCTTC. This encodes CASSLGDSDYGYTF. The chain links TRBV5-6 to TRBJ1-2; no clear D gene. V lost 0 bases and J 3 bases, leaving 9 bases between the germline ends. The CDR3 is 14 amino acids. Germline assignment: CDR1 SGHDT and CDR2 YYEEEE.

The chain couples TRBV5-6 to TRBJ1-2; D is unclear. Trimming took 0 bases from V and 0 from J, leaving 9 bases between them. CDR3 length: 15 amino acids. Germline CDR1 and CDR2: SGHDT and YYEEEE. CDR3 sequence reads: CASSLVADSNYGYTF. In DNA, the CDR3 is TGTGCCAGCAGCTTGGTGGCGGACTCTAACTATGGCTACACCTTC. The whole variable domain, remainder taken from reference TRBV5-6 and TRBJ1-2, is DAGVTQSPTHLIKTRGQQVTLRCSPKSGHDTVSWYQQALGQGPQFIFQYYEEEERQRGNFPDRFSGHQFPNYSSELNVNALLLGDSALYLCASSLVADSNYGYTFGSGTRLTVV.